Only one count was recorded for the clone carrying this TCR beta chain. TCRdb redid the calling of the RT-PCR reads with MiXCR, one entry per CDR3 protein. This sample has about 100,000 distinct CDR3 sequences, with 35% to 45% found just once. This record comes from a study of patients and donors after allogeneic stem cell transplantation. Germline V CDR1 and CDR2: SEHNR, FQNEAQ (reference sequence). The CDR3 runs to 15 residues. Trimming removed 5 bases from V and 2 bases from J, with 10 bases in between. The sample consisted of blood, either unsorted or a sorted T cell fraction (not recorded which). V and J are TRBV7-9 and TRBJ2-6; D gene unclear. This receptor was obtained from a human donor who was either an allogeneic HSCT recipient or a stem cell or donor lymphocyte infusion donor (not recorded which). It is not recorded whose cells these are; they may come from a transplant donor. The CDR3 is CASSTEKPGANVLTF. CDR3 bases: TGTGCCAGCAGCACCGAAAAGCCTGGGGCCAACGTCCTGACTTTC.